A selection of T cell receptor beta chains follows, all from one sample in a study of control samples from healthy donors and cancer patients. Libraries were prepared by immunoSEQ multiplex PCR; TCRdb keeps only in-frame clonotypes and omits some of them. The table includes 150,000 to 200,000 clones, just over 85% detected once. Sequencing used blood. The source is a woman in her twenties or thirties in good health. CDR3s include the opening cysteine and the closing phenylalanine or tryptophan. Each record gives: D gene, J gene, V gene, clone size, CDR3 DNA, CDR3 protein. D genes are given only for firm matches. The listing skips clone size in some rows; elsewhere it reads once, few, many or a size class.

D: TRBD1; J: TRBJ1-5; V: TRBV4-2; size: few; DNA: TGTGCCAGCAGCCAAGCAGGGGGGGATTACAATCAGCCCCAGCATTTT; CDR3: CASSQAGGDYNQPQHF
D: .; J: TRBJ1-2; V: TRBV6-6; size: .; DNA: TGTGCCAGCAGTTACTCGGCCAGGGTGAGCTATGGCTACACCTTC; CDR3: CASSYSARVSYGYTF
D: TRBD1; J: TRBJ2-3; V: TRBV28; size: .; DNA: TGTGCCATCACAGGGGGCCCAGATACGCAGTATTTT; CDR3: CAITGGPDTQYF
D: .; J: TRBJ2-1; V: TRBV2; size: .; DNA: TGTGCCAGCAGCCTAGCTTCCTCCCTAGTGGGAAATGAGCAGTTCTTC; CDR3: CASSLASSLVGNEQFF
D: .; J: TRBJ2-4; V: TRBV5-1; size: .; DNA: TGCGCCAGCAGCCGGAGTGGCGGCATTCAGTACTTC; CDR3: CASSRSGGIQYF
D: TRBD1; J: TRBJ1-2; V: TRBV28; size: .; DNA: TGTGCCAGCAGCCAAACGTCGGCGACAGGGGATAACTATGGCTACACCTTC; CDR3: CASSQTSATGDNYGYTF
D: .; J: TRBJ2-2; V: TRBV27; size: .; DNA: TGTGCCAGCGGGTGGACCGGGGAGCTGTTTTTT; CDR3: CASGWTGELFF
D: .; J: TRBJ2-6; V: TRBV5-1; size: few; DNA: TGCGCCAGCAGCACGGACAGCTCTGGGGCCAACGTCCTGACTTTC; CDR3: CASSTDSSGANVLTF
D: .; J: TRBJ2-5; V: TRBV20-1; size: .; DNA: TGCAGTGCTAGTAAGTCTAGACAAGAGACCCAGTACTTC; CDR3: CSASKSRQETQYF
D: .; J: TRBJ2-2; V: TRBV5-5; size: .; DNA: TGTGCCAGCAGCCTCCTAGGGTACGCCACCGGGGAGCTGTTTTTT; CDR3: CASSLLGYATGELFF
D: .; J: TRBJ2-1; V: TRBV13; size: once; DNA: TGTGCCAGCAGCCCCTACCTCTCCTACAATGAGCAGTTCTTC; CDR3: CASSPYLSYNEQFF
D: .; J: TRBJ1-3; V: TRBV3-1/TRBV3-2; size: .; DNA: TGTGCCAGCAGCCAAGACCCGGGGAGTGCTGGAAACACCATATATTTT; CDR3: CASSQDPGSAGNTIYF
D: .; J: TRBJ2-1; V: TRBV10-3; size: .; DNA: TGTGCCATCAGTCGTCAGGGCGATTTCAATGAGCAGTTCTTC; CDR3: CAISRQGDFNEQFF
D: .; J: TRBJ2-3; V: TRBV28; size: .; DNA: TGTGCCAGCAGTTTTCGGGGGCTCTCGCTAGATACGCAGTATTTT; CDR3: CASSFRGLSLDTQYF
D: .; J: TRBJ1-4; V: TRBV28; size: .; DNA: TGTGCCAGCAGTCCACCAAGGGTGGGGGGGGAAAAACTGTTTTTT; CDR3: CASSPPRVGGEKLFF